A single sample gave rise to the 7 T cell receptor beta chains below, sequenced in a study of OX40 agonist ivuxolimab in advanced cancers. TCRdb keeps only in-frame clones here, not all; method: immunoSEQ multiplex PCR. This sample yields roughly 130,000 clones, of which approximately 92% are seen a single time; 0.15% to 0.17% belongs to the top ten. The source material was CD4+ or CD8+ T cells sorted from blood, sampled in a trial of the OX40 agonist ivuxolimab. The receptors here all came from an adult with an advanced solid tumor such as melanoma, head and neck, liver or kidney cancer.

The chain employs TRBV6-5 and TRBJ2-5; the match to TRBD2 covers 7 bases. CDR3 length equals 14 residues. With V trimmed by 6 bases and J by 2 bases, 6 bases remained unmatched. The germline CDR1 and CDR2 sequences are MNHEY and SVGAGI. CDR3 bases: TGTGCCAGCAGAGCACAACTAGCGCAAGAGACCCAGTACTTC. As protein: CASRAQLAQETQYF.

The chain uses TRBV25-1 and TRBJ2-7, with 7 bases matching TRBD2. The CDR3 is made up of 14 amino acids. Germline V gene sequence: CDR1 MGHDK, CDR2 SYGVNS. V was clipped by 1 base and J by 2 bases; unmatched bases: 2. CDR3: CASSEWGGTYEQYF. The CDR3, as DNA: TGTGCCAGCAGTGAATGGGGGGGAACCTACGAGCAGTACTTC.

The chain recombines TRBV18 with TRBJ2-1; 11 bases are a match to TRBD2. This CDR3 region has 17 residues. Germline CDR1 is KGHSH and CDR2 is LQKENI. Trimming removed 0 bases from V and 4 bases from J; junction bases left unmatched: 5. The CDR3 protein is CASSPPGIAGGYNEQFF. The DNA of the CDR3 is TGTGCCAGCTCACCACCGGGGATAGCGGGGGGGTACAATGAGCAGTTCTTC.

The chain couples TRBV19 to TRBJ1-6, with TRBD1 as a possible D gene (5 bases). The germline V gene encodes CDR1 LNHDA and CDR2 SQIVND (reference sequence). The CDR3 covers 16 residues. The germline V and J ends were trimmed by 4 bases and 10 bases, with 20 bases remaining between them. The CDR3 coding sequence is TGTGCCAGTAGTACTACCGGCGGCCAGGGTGAATCACCCCTCCACTTT. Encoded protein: CASSTTGGQGESPLHF.

CDR3: CASSLEAARETQYF. CDR3 bases: TGTGCCAGCAGCTTAGAAGCTGCTCGGGAGACCCAGTACTTC. The genes are TRBV11-2 and TRBJ2-5; no reliable D call. V dropped 0 bases and J dropped 5 bases, with 10 bases sitting between them. CDR1 is SGHAT and CDR2 is FQNNGV in the germline V gene. This CDR3 is built from 14 residues.

Here the CDR3 reads CASSPPIQGPVQETQYF. The DNA of the CDR3 is TGTGCCAGCTCACCACCTATCCAGGGGCCGGTCCAAGAGACCCAGTACTTC. V and J are TRBV18 and TRBJ2-5; maybe TRBD1 (6 bases). The germline V gene has CDR1 KGHSH and CDR2 LQKENI. With 0 bases removed from V and 1 base from J, the gap between germline ends came to 15 bases. This CDR3 is 17 amino acids long.

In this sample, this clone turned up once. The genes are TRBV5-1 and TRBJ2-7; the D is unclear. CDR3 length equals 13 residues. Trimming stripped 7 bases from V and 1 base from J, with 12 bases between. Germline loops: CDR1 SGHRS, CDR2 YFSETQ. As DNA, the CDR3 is TGCGCCAGCCAGTACGGCGGTTCCTACGAGCAGTACTTC. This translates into CASQYGGSYEQYF.